The entry below gives a single T cell receptor beta chain sequence along with its context. Its specificity is unknown. CD4+CD25+CD127- Tregs, CD4+CD25- non-Tregs, CD4 and CD8 cells were sorted. Method: immunoSEQ multiplex PCR; TCRdb's copy keeps in-frame clones and lacks some. Of approximately 260,000 clones in the sample, about 80% were seen once. This CDR3 contains 16 residues. Germline V lookup: CDR1 MNHNS, CDR2 SASEGT. V lost 3 bases, J lost 6 bases, and 18 bases lay in between. This sample was taken from a study of Tregs in tolerant kidney transplant recipients. Findings of the study overall: Activated donor B cell expansion appeared to reveal the most relevant donor-specific TCRbeta repertoire. This study did not directly address biological reproducibility.

This chain connects TRBV6-1 to TRBJ1-5, with D possibly TRBD1 on 5 matching bases. Sequencing used CD4+ T cells from blood. This sequence was found in a human donor in good health. This CDR3 is CASSEPRAGKIQPQHF. CDR3 bases: TGTGCCAGCAGTGAGCCTAGGGCAGGGAAGATTCAGCCCCAGCATTTT.